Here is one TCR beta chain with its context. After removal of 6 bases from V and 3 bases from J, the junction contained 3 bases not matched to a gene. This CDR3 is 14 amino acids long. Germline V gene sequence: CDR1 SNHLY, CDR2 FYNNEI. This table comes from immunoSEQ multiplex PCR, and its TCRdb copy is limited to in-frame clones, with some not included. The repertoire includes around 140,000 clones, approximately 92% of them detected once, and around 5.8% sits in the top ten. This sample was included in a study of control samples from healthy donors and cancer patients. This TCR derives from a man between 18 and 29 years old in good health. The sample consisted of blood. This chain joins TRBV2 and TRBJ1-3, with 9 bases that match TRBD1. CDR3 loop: CASSGTGFGNTIYF. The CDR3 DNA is TGTGCCAGCAGCGGGACAGGGTTTGGAAACACCATATATTTT.